These 30 T cell receptor beta chains share one sample of origin, sequenced in a study of shared clonotypes between healthy human individuals. The table came from immunoSEQ multiplex PCR; TCRdb's copy has only in-frame clones and leaves some out. The repertoire has about 600,000 clones, roughly 79% of them found once; the top ten carry approximately 12%. Material for sequencing was PBMCs. The origin of the receptors is a woman aged 40 to 49 in good health. Some clones in this sample may be carry-over from other donors' samples.

In regard to this clone: Other nucleotide sequences from this sample produce the same CDR3. The rearrangement uses TRBV15 and TRBJ2-7; D possibly corresponds to TRBD1 (6 bases). The germline gives CDR1 LNHNV, CDR2 YYDKDF (reference sequence). Trimming left V 0 bases short and J 4 bases short, with 7 bases between. This CDR3 has 13 residues. The CDR3 DNA sequence: TGTGCCACCAGCAGAGACAGGGGTTACGAGCAGTACTTC. As protein: CATSRDRGYEQYF.

In this sample, this clone turned up a few times. The chain is built from TRBV7-2 and TRBJ2-7, with D perhaps matching TRBD1 (5 bases). Trimming left V 3 bases short and J 6 bases short, with 21 bases between. Looked up from germline, CDR1 is SGHTA and CDR2 is FQGNSA. The CDR3 is made up of 16 amino acids. As DNA, the CDR3 is TGTGCCAGCAGCTTTTCCGGGCGGTTGATGGGGCCCGAGCAGTACTTC. Its protein is CASSFSGRLMGPEQYF.

This clone has a count of ten or more. V usage is TRBV9 and J usage is TRBJ2-3; 11 bases align to TRBD2. With V trimmed by 0 bases and J by 2 bases, 8 bases remained unmatched. This CDR3 spans 18 amino acids. Germline CDR1 is SGDLS and CDR2 is YYNGEE. Here the CDR3 DNA reads TGTGCCAGCAGCGTAGCTGGTGGGACTAGCGGACTCACAGATACGCAGTATTTT. Protein product: CASSVAGGTSGLTDTQYF.

The CDR3 bases are TGTGCCAGCAGCCTCTCCAGCGGGAGAACCTACAATGAGCAGTTCTTC. This sequence encodes CASSLSSGRTYNEQFF. The V gene is TRBV21-1, the J gene TRBJ2-1; the table's D call, TRBD2, was not checked against the DNA. TRBV21-1 is classified as a pseudogene. This CDR3 is built from 16 residues.

This chain joins TRBV5-4 and TRBJ2-7; D ambiguous. Germline assignment: CDR1 SGHNT and CDR2 YYREEE (reference sequence). This CDR3 spans 12 amino acids. V lost 0 bases, J lost 3 bases, and 4 bases lay in between. CDR3 loop: CASSLGNYEQYF. The CDR3 DNA sequence: TGTGCCAGCAGCTTGGGTAACTACGAGCAGTACTTC.

V and J are TRBV7-3 and TRBJ2-1; TRBD2 aligns across 11 bases. From germline, CDR1 is SGHTA and CDR2 FQGTGA. J lost 5 bases, V lost 5 bases, and 5 bases had no gene match. The CDR3 has 15 amino acids. Here the CDR3 reads CASSPRLAGNNEQFF. The CDR3 nucleotides are TGTGCCAGCAGCCCACGACTAGCGGGAAACAATGAGCAGTTCTTC.

This clone was seen only once. V usage is TRBV28 and J usage is TRBJ2-1; 8 nucleotides line up with TRBD1. Germline-derived CDR1 and CDR2 are MDHEN and SYDVKM. The CDR3 sequence is 15 residues long. Trimming at V came to 6 bases and at J to 9 bases, leaving 13 bases not matched to a gene. The chain's CDR3 is CASSLQGEFSGEQFF. CDR3 bases: TGTGCCAGCAGCCTACAGGGGGAATTCAGCGGTGAGCAGTTCTTC. Supplemented by reference TRBV28 and TRBJ2-1, the full variable domain reads DVKVTQSSRYLVKRTGEKVFLECVQDMDHENMFWYRQDPGLGLRLIYFSYDVKMKEKGDIPEGYSVSREKKERFSLILESASTNQTSMYLCASSLQGEFSGEQFFGPGTRLTVL.

This clone occurred a few times. This chain joins TRBV28 and TRBJ1-1; D gene ambiguous. V was pared by 4 bases and J by 4 bases, with 10 bases between. Germline V gene data show CDR1 as MDHEN and CDR2 as SYDVKM. The CDR3 totals 13 residues. CDR3 amino acids: CASSSVAGTEAFF. CDR3 DNA: TGTGCCAGCAGTTCGGTGGCTGGCACTGAAGCTTTCTTT.

The chain combines TRBV6-1 with TRBJ2-5; D gene ambiguous. V was trimmed by 10 bases and J by 3 bases, leaving 15 bases between them. Germline CDR1 is MNHNS and CDR2 is SASEGT. The CDR3 is made up of 13 amino acids. DNA for the CDR3: TGTGCCACTTTCAGGCAGATCGAAGAGACCCAGTACTTC. Residues: CATFRQIEETQYF.

The rearrangement links TRBV28 to TRBJ2-1; the D gene could be TRBD1 or TRBD2 (7 bases each). Trimming stripped 5 bases from V and 6 bases from J, with 17 bases between. The length of the CDR3 is 15 residues. Germline V gene data show CDR1 as MDHEN and CDR2 as SYDVKM. The DNA for the CDR3 is TGTGCCAGCAGTCCCCATCAGGGGGAGGGCAATGAGCAGTTCTTC. This gives the protein CASSPHQGEGNEQFF. The full variable domain, rest sourced from reference TRBV28 and TRBJ2-1, is DVKVTQSSRYLVKRTGEKVFLECVQDMDHENMFWYRQDPGLGLRLIYFSYDVKMKEKGDIPEGYSVSREKKERFSLILESASTNQTSMYLCASSPHQGEGNEQFFGPGTRLTVL.

J is TRBJ2-7 and V is TRBV5-1; D unresolved. Trimming pared 0 bases from V and 1 base from J, leaving 11 bases between. This CDR3 region has 15 residues. CDR1 and CDR2 (germline): SGHRS, YFSETQ. CDR3 in amino acids: CASSLDAGPSYEQYF. The CDR3 DNA follows: TGCGCCAGCAGCTTGGATGCAGGCCCATCCTACGAGCAGTACTTC.

This clone was recorded many times. V usage is TRBV6-1 and J usage is TRBJ2-3; unclear D gene. The CDR3 is 13 amino acids. Germline CDR1 reads MNHNS; CDR2 reads SASEGT. Trimming stripped 2 bases from V and 4 bases from J, with 7 bases between. Written as DNA, the CDR3 is TGTGCCAGCAGTGAACAGACGCCAGATACGCAGTATTTT. Protein product: CASSEQTPDTQYF.

This clone appeared a few times. The chain uses TRBV2 and TRBJ1-4; D is ambiguous. Trimming took off 4 bases at V and 3 bases at J, with 6 bases between the two ends. Germline values: CDR1 SNHLY, CDR2 FYNNEI. CDR3 length: 13 residues. The CDR3 sequence is CASSVRPNEKLFF. CDR3 sequence (DNA): TGTGCCAGCAGTGTCCGCCCTAATGAAAAACTGTTTTTT.

The genes are TRBV7-2 and TRBJ1-5; the match to TRBD1 covers 9 bases. Germline CDR1 and CDR2: SGHTA and FQGNSA. V lost 5 bases, J lost 8 bases, and 10 bases stayed unmatched. The CDR3 sequence is 15 residues long. The DNA of the CDR3 is TGTGCCAGCAGCCGGGTGACGGACAGGGGTGAGCCCCAGCATTTT. The encoded protein is CASSRVTDRGEPQHF.

This chain links TRBV5-1 with TRBJ2-5; TRBD2 matches at 13 bases. Trimming cost V 4 bases and J 9 bases; bases outside gene matches: 6. Per the germline V gene, CDR1 is SGHRS and CDR2 is YFSETQ. This CDR3 region has 14 residues. The CDR3 nucleotides are TGCGCCAGCAGCGCAGCCGGGACTAGCGGGGCCCAGTACTTC. Translating it yields CASSAAGTSGAQYF.

The J gene is TRBJ1-4, the V gene TRBV6-5; no clear D gene. Germline V gene data show CDR1 as MNHEY and CDR2 as SVGAGI. The CDR3 is made up of 12 amino acids. Trimming took off 8 bases at V and 3 bases at J, with 7 bases between the two ends. In DNA, the CDR3 is TGTGCCAGCCGGCGGTCTAATGAAAAACTGTTTTTT. This gives the protein CASRRSNEKLFF.

The rearrangement uses TRBV7-2 and TRBJ1-2; 11 bases map to TRBD1. This CDR3 has 16 amino acids. Germline CDR1 SGHTA, CDR2 FQGNSA. V gave up 2 bases and J gave up 3 bases; unmatched junction bases: 5. The CDR3 protein is CASSLPGTGGYYGYTF. CDR3 bases: TGTGCCAGCAGCTTACCGGGGACAGGGGGTTACTATGGCTACACCTTC.

Here the CDR3 reads CASSHRRGAYEQYF. CDR3 DNA sequence: TGTGCCAGCAGCCACCGACGGGGGGCCTACGAGCAGTACTTC. The V call is TRBV14, the J call TRBJ2-7; 7 bases match TRBD2. The CDR3 covers 14 residues. Germline-derived CDR1 and CDR2 are SGHDN and FVKESK. The ends lost 3 bases at V and 2 bases at J; junction bases unmatched: 4.

CDR3 nucleotides: TGTGCCAGCAGCTTAGGCTCCCCAGGGGAGACCCAGTACTTC. It encodes CASSLGSPGETQYF. The rearrangement joins TRBV7-2 to TRBJ2-5, with D possibly being TRBD1 (5 bases). CDR1 is SGHTA, CDR2 FQGNSA, per germline. Trimming cost V 1 base and J 5 bases, with 11 bases left between them. The CDR3 has 14 amino acids.

The CDR3 DNA follows: TGTGCCAGCTCAGGACAGGGGGCAGGAGAGACCCAGTACTTC. Its protein product is CASSGQGAGETQYF. The rearrangement uses TRBV18 and TRBJ2-5; 11 bases are shared with TRBD1. Germline values: CDR1 KGHSH, CDR2 LQKENI. CDR3 size: 14 residues. V dropped 5 bases and J dropped 4; count of bases not matched to a gene: 3. The entire variable domain, with the rest obtained from reference TRBV18 and TRBJ2-5, is as follows: NAGVMQNPRHLVRRRGQEARLRCSPMKGHSHVYWYRQLPEEGLKFMVYLQKENIIDESGMPKERFSAEFPKEGPSILRIQQVVRGDSAAYFCASSGQGAGETQYFGPGTRLLVL.

V gene TRBV5-4 combines with J gene TRBJ1-4; TRBD1 matches at 7 bases. CDR1 is SGHNT and CDR2 is YYREEE in the germline V gene (reference sequence). Germline trimming cut 3 bases from V and 10 bases from J; bases unmatched to any gene: 18. The CDR3 totals 17 residues. The DNA of the CDR3 is TGTGCCAGCAGCTCGCTAGAAATTGGGACAGCGTTGGCAAAACTGTTTTTT. It translates to CASSSLEIGTALAKLFF.

The chain employs TRBV4-1 and TRBJ1-6, with TRBD1 matching over 10 bases. Germline V lookup: CDR1 MGHRA, CDR2 YSYEKL. The CDR3 covers 17 residues. Trimming at V came to 2 bases and at J to 8 bases, leaving 9 bases not matched to a gene. As DNA, the CDR3 is TGCGCCAGCAGCCAACCTATTACCGGGACAGGGGATTCACCCCTCCACTTT. Its protein product is CASSQPITGTGDSPLHF.

This clone was seen a few times. The V call is TRBV5-6, the J call TRBJ2-2, with 14 bases identical to TRBD2. The CDR3 has 15 amino acids. The germline gives CDR1 SGHDT, CDR2 YYEEEE. Trimming cost V 4 bases and J 8 bases; bases outside gene matches: 4. The DNA of the CDR3 is TGTGCCAGCAGCCCCGGGACTAGCGGGAGAGGGGAGCTGTTTTTT. Its translation is CASSPGTSGRGELFF.

V gene TRBV10-3 combines with J gene TRBJ2-2; D is perhaps TRBD1 or TRBD2 (6 bases each). The V gene lost 10 bases and the J gene lost 5 bases, with 17 bases spanning the gap. CDR3 length: 14 residues. Germline lookup yields CDR1 ENHRY and CDR2 SYGVKD. CDR3 sequence (DNA): TGTGCCACCGGGGGCGGGACAACAACCGGGGAGCTGTTTTTT. It specifies CATGGGTTTGELFF.

This rearrangement joins TRBV30 to TRBJ2-1; 9 bases match TRBD2. The CDR3 sequence is 14 residues long. Germline V gene lookup returns CDR1 GTSNPN and CDR2 SVGIG (reference sequence). After removal of 5 bases from V and 2 bases from J, the junction contained 4 bases not matched to a gene. The CDR3 protein is CAWLASGAYNEQFF. CDR3 coding DNA: TGTGCCTGGTTGGCTAGCGGGGCCTACAATGAGCAGTTCTTC. The full variable domain, with the rest looked up from reference TRBV30 and TRBJ2-1, is SQTIHQWPATLVQPVGSPLSLECTVEGTSNPNLYWYRQAAGRGLQLLFYSVGIGQISSEVPQNLSASRPQDRQFILSSKKLLLSDSGFYLCAWLASGAYNEQFFGPGTRLTVL.

This rearrangement joins TRBV15 to TRBJ2-1; D could derive from TRBD1 or TRBD2 (6 bases each). The V end lost 0 bases, the J end lost 5 bases, and 20 bases lay between the germline ends. The length of the CDR3 is 18 residues. Germline CDR1 LNHNV, CDR2 YYDKDF (reference sequence). The CDR3 nucleotides read TGTGCCACCAGCAGAGACCTTTCTACGGGGGACACACACAATGAGCAGTTCTTC. Its translation is CATSRDLSTGDTHNEQFF.

The rearrangement uses TRBV28 and TRBJ2-7, with 8 bases lining up with TRBD1. Germline V gives CDR1 MDHEN, CDR2 SYDVKM. The CDR3 totals 14 residues. V dropped 4 bases and J dropped 5; count of bases not matched to a gene: 7. As DNA, the CDR3 is TGTGCCAGCAGTTCGACAGGGGTCGAAAACGAGCAGTACTTC. Its protein is CASSSTGVENEQYF.

The chain combines TRBV7-3 with TRBJ2-1, with 7 bases identical to TRBD1. The ends lost 2 bases at V and 9 bases at J; junction bases unmatched: 10. The CDR3 is 15 residues long. CDR1 and CDR2 (germline): SGHTA, FQGTGA. The CDR3 DNA sequence: TGTGCCAGCAGCTTAGACCCCAGACAGGGTGGTGAGCAGTTCTTC. Translating gives CASSLDPRQGGEQFF.

The rearrangement links TRBV4-3 to TRBJ2-4; maybe TRBD1 (5 bases). Trimming stripped 0 bases from V and 8 bases from J, with 8 bases between. Germline CDR1 reads LGHNA; CDR2 reads YSLEER. This CDR3 comprises 13 residues. CDR3 residues: CASSQDPGYIQYF. The CDR3, as DNA: TGCGCCAGCAGCCAAGATCCAGGGTACATTCAGTACTTC.

The rearrangement links TRBV10-3 to TRBJ1-5, with D possibly matching TRBD1 (6 bases). The germline V and J ends were trimmed by 6 bases and 0 bases, with 12 bases remaining between them. CDR3 size: 15 residues. Germline V lookup: CDR1 ENHRY, CDR2 SYGVKD. For the CDR3, the DNA is TGTGCCATCAGCGCGGACAGAAATAGCAATCAGCCCCAGCATTTT. It codes for CAISADRNSNQPQHF.